Below are 10 T cell receptor beta chains sequenced from a single sample in a study of shared clonotypes between healthy human individuals. Using immunoSEQ multiplex PCR, the repertoire was profiled, and TCRdb retains in-frame clones only, with some absent. Of about 2.2 million clones in the sample, over 85% were seen once. Only CD45RO-negative cells positively selected for CCR7 counted as naive CD8 cells, so terminally differentiated effector memory CD45RA+ cells were excluded. Input material: naive CD8+ T cells from PBMCs. The origin of the receptors is a man aged 18 to 30 in good health. Some clones in this sample may be carry-over from other donors' samples.

V and J are TRBV28 and TRBJ2-3, with 10 bases fitting TRBD2. The CDR3 runs to 16 residues. The V gene's germline CDR1 is MDHEN and CDR2 SYDVKM. J was trimmed by 5 bases and V by 10 bases; bases with no gene match: 15. The CDR3 region is CATLSGRAGVVDTQYF. The CDR3 DNA sequence: TGTGCCACCCTGAGCGGGAGGGCTGGTGTCGTAGATACGCAGTATTTT.

The J gene is TRBJ2-3, the V gene TRBV2; 8 nucleotides match TRBD2. This CDR3 spans 15 amino acids. The germline CDR1 and CDR2 sequences are SNHLY and FYNNEI. J gave up 2 bases and V 2 bases, and 3 bases lay outside the gene matches. The CDR3 sequence: CASSETSGTTDTQYF. CDR3 coding DNA: TGTGCCAGCAGTGAAACTAGCGGAACCACAGATACGCAGTATTTT.

The rearrangement joins TRBV11-2 to TRBJ2-3, with D unresolved. With 1 base removed from V and 3 bases from J, the gap between germline ends came to 8 bases. The length of the CDR3 is 14 residues. Per germline, CDR1 SGHAT and CDR2 FQNNGV. CDR3 in DNA: TGTGCCAGCAGCTTAGTGATACGGACAGATACGCAGTATTTT. Its translation: CASSLVIRTDTQYF.

About this clone itself: Other DNA sequences in this sample translate to the same CDR3. The chain couples TRBV27 to TRBJ2-1; 13 bases are a match to TRBD2. From germline, CDR1 is MNHEY and CDR2 SMNVEV (reference sequence). The V gene end was trimmed by 5 bases and the J gene end by 8 bases; junction bases not matched to a gene: 6. The CDR3 has 15 amino acids. The CDR3 nucleotides read TGTGCCAGCAGTCTAACTAGCGGGAGGGCCTATGAGCAGTTCTTC. Its translation is CASSLTSGRAYEQFF.

This clone has just a few counts. The same CDR3 also results from other DNA sequences found in this sample. This chain joins TRBV5-1 and TRBJ2-7; TRBD2 might be the D (5 bases). This CDR3 is built from 12 residues. V lost 2 bases, J lost 4 bases, and 7 bases lay in between. CDR1 SGHRS and CDR2 YFSETQ come from the germline V gene. In DNA form, the CDR3 reads TGCGCCAGCAGCTTTGGAGGATACGAGCAGTACTTC. The encoded protein is CASSFGGYEQYF.

The chain joins TRBV29-1 to TRBJ1-2; D ambiguous. The V gene lost 6 bases and the J gene lost 4 bases, with 9 bases spanning the gap. Per germline, CDR1 SQVTM and CDR2 ANQGSEA. CDR3 length: 11 residues. The CDR3 sequence: CSVDDTYGYTF. Here the CDR3 DNA reads TGCAGCGTCGACGACACCTATGGCTACACCTTC.

The CDR3 coding sequence is TGTGCCAGCAGTTTATTGTCTCTTTACAATGAGCAGTTCTTC. Translation gives CASSLLSLYNEQFF. V is TRBV27 and J is TRBJ2-1; D is undetermined. Per germline, CDR1 MNHEY and CDR2 SMNVEV (reference sequence). V lost 1 base to trimming and J lost 4 bases, with 8 bases between them. This CDR3 has 14 amino acids.

This chain uses TRBV15 with TRBJ2-7, with D unresolved. V lost 6 bases to trimming and J lost 3 bases, with 9 bases between them. This CDR3 comprises 12 residues. The V gene's germline CDR1 is LNHNV and CDR2 YYDKDF (reference sequence). The CDR3 here is CATSYDYYEQYF. The CDR3 DNA follows: TGTGCCACCAGTTACGATTACTACGAGCAGTACTTC.

V and J are TRBV9 and TRBJ2-1, with D tentatively TRBD2 (6 bases). The CDR3 runs 18 residues. The germline CDR1 and CDR2 sequences are SGDLS and YYNGEE. Trimming pared 0 bases from V and 8 bases from J, leaving 24 bases between. This CDR3 reads CASSVDSPPGGVHDEQFF. In nucleotides, the CDR3 is TGTGCCAGCAGCGTAGATAGCCCGCCAGGAGGGGTACACGATGAGCAGTTCTTC.

The chain uses TRBV9 and TRBJ2-7; D is tentatively TRBD1 or TRBD2 (5 bases each). V was trimmed by 4 bases and J by 6 bases, leaving 11 bases between them. There are 12 residues in the CDR3. Germline CDR1 reads SGDLS; CDR2 reads YYNGEE. CDR3 protein: CASSQGVGEQYF. The CDR3 coding sequence is TGTGCCAGCAGCCAGGGAGTGGGCGAGCAGTACTTC.